These 22 T cell receptor beta chains originate from one sample sequenced in a study of shared clonotypes between healthy human individuals. Sequencing was performed with immunoSEQ multiplex PCR; in TCRdb, only in-frame clones are kept and a portion is missing. The table records 550,000 to 700,000 clones, around three quarters of them present only once. Sequencing was carried out using memory CD4+ T cells sorted from blood. This sample's subset: CD45RA-negative fraction. Receptors were obtained from a woman between 25 and 40 years old in good health.

V gene TRBV7-6 combines with J gene TRBJ2-7; D is perhaps TRBD1 (6 bases). Per germline, CDR1 SGHVS and CDR2 FNYEAQ. The CDR3 is 14 amino acids. Trimming stripped 4 bases from V and 5 bases from J, with 15 bases between. The CDR3, as DNA: TGTGCCAGCAGCTGGCAAGGGGGTTATAACGAGCAGTACTTC. Its translation is CASSWQGGYNEQYF.

CDR3 sequence (DNA): TGTGCCTGGACTAGGACAGGGGAGACCGGGGAGCTGTTTTTT. This encodes CAWTRTGETGELFF. V is TRBV30 and J is TRBJ2-2; 9 nucleotides line up with TRBD1. This CDR3 has 14 residues. The germline V gene has CDR1 GTSNPN and CDR2 SVGIG (reference sequence). J gave up 5 bases and V 4 bases, and 5 bases lay outside the gene matches.

The J gene is TRBJ1-1, the V gene TRBV6-1; no definite D call. CDR3 length: 12 residues. Germline V gene sequence: CDR1 MNHNS, CDR2 SASEGT. The V end was cut by 6 bases, the J end by 6 bases, with 11 bases between. The chain's CDR3 is CASSTYSSEAFF. CDR3 DNA: TGTGCCAGCAGCACCTACAGTTCTGAAGCTTTCTTT.

The V and J genes are TRBV7-6 and TRBJ2-2; D might be TRBD2 (5 bases). Trimming left V 1 base short and J 5 bases short, with 8 bases between. This CDR3 comprises 14 residues. Germline V gene data show CDR1 as SGHVS and CDR2 as FNYEAQ. CDR3 coding DNA: TGTGCCAGCAGCTTAGTTCGCGGGACCGGGGAGCTGTTTTTT. It codes for CASSLVRGTGELFF. Based on the CDR3 plus reference TRBV7-6 and TRBJ2-2, the full variable domain is GAGVSQSPRYKVTKRGQDVALRCDPISGHVSLYWYRQALGQGPEFLTYFNYEAQQDKSGLPNDRFSAERPEGSISTLTIQRTEQRDSAMYRCASSLVRGTGELFFGEGSRLTVL.

The chain joins TRBV11-1 to TRBJ2-6; D possibly corresponds to TRBD1 (6 bases). Germline values: CDR1 SGHAT, CDR2 FQDESV (reference sequence). Trimming shortened V by 7 bases and J by 4 bases, and 17 bases separated the two germline ends. This CDR3 is built from 16 residues. CDR3 DNA: TGTGCCAGCATCCTCCGTGGGGGCGCCGGGGCCAACGTCCTGACTTTC. Residues: CASILRGGAGANVLTF.

The chain carries TRBV5-1 and TRBJ1-1; tentative D call: TRBD1 (5 bases). Looked up from germline, CDR1 is SGHRS and CDR2 is YFSETQ. The CDR3 has 15 amino acids. V was clipped by 5 bases and J by 1 base, with 15 bases between them. The CDR3 DNA reads as TGCGCCAGCAGACGTACGACAGAGCAGAACACTGAAGCTTTCTTT. Translation: CASRRTTEQNTEAFF.

The chain couples TRBV7-9 to TRBJ1-5, with D unclear. V dropped 4 bases and J dropped 5 bases, with 9 bases sitting between them. This CDR3 has 13 amino acids. The germline V gene has CDR1 SEHNR and CDR2 FQNEAQ (reference sequence). CDR3 coding DNA: TGTGCCAGCAGCTCTGCCGGTTATCAGCCCCAGCATTTT. Its protein is CASSSAGYQPQHF. The whole variable domain, remainder taken from reference TRBV7-9 and TRBJ1-5, is DTGVSQNPRHKITKRGQNVTFRCDPISEHNRLYWYRQTLGQGPEFLTYFQNEAQLEKSRLLSDRFSAERPKGSFSTLEIQRTEQGDSAMYLCASSSAGYQPQHFGDGTRLSIL.

The CDR3 spells CASSPLGGRSTDTQYF. The CDR3 DNA sequence: TGCGCCAGCAGCCCCCTGGGGGGCCGGAGCACAGATACGCAGTATTTT. The chain carries TRBV5-1 and TRBJ2-3; D tentatively reads TRBD1 or TRBD2 (6 bases each). The length of the CDR3 is 16 residues. V lost 4 bases and J lost 0, with 15 bases in between. Germline V gene lookup returns CDR1 SGHRS and CDR2 YFSETQ.

In this sample, this clone turned up once. This sequence joins TRBV11-1 and TRBJ1-1; D is perhaps TRBD1 (5 bases). Trimming stripped 5 bases from V and 4 bases from J, with 11 bases between. The germline V gene encodes CDR1 SGHAT and CDR2 FQDESV (reference sequence). The CDR3 length is 13 residues. CDR3 loop: CASSPRGPTEAFF. For the CDR3, the DNA is TGTGCCAGCAGCCCCCGGGGCCCCACTGAAGCTTTCTTT.

The chain couples TRBV5-4 to TRBJ2-5, with 10 bases aligning to TRBD1. The end of the DNA is better explained by TRBJ2-7, so the J call may be wrong. The CDR3 spans 14 residues. Germline V gene data show CDR1 as SGHNT and CDR2 as YYREEE (reference sequence). CDR3 amino acids: CASSLRQGAYEQYF. As DNA, the CDR3 is TGTGCCAGCAGCCTCAGACAGGGGGCTTACGAGCAGTACTTC.

This clone was counted between two and nine times. The CDR3 loop is CASSTRQAEHEQYF. The CDR3 nucleotides read TGTGCCAGCAGTACCCGACAGGCCGAGCACGAGCAGTACTTC. This chain links TRBV2 with TRBJ2-7, with D maybe TRBD1 (6 bases). V lost 5 bases and J 5 bases, leaving 16 bases between the germline ends. This CDR3 contains 14 residues. Germline CDR1 is SNHLY and CDR2 is FYNNEI.

This clone was observed at least ten times. The gene calls are TRBV11-2 and TRBJ1-5; D remains unclear. V was shortened by 7 bases and J by 4 bases, with 8 bases between the two germline ends. CDR1 and CDR2 from the germline V gene are SGHAT and FQNNGV. The CDR3 covers 12 residues. The CDR3 loop reads CASNDQNQPQHF. CDR3 DNA sequence: TGTGCCAGCAACGACCAGAATCAGCCCCAGCATTTT.

The genes are TRBV19 and TRBJ1-4; D unclear. This CDR3 contains 13 residues. Germline V gene sequence: CDR1 LNHDA, CDR2 SQIVND (reference sequence). V was shortened by 8 bases and J by 0 bases, with 7 bases between the two germline ends. CDR3 loop: CASRTATNEKLFF. In DNA form, the CDR3 reads TGTGCCAGTCGGACGGCAACTAATGAAAAACTGTTTTTT.

This sequence joins TRBV7-2 and TRBJ1-3; TRBD1 matches at 10 bases. Germline lookup yields CDR1 SGHTA and CDR2 FQGNSA. The J segment lost 2 bases and the V segment lost 7 bases, leaving 2 bases of the junction unmatched. The CDR3 is made up of 14 amino acids. The CDR3 DNA is TGTGCCAGCAAGGGGACAGGGGCTGGAAACACCATATATTTT. Translated: CASKGTGAGNTIYF.

The rearrangement links TRBV10-3 to TRBJ2-3, with 7 nucleotides matching TRBD2. This CDR3 region has 16 residues. V was clipped by 3 bases and J by 1 base; unmatched bases: 7. The germline V gene encodes CDR1 ENHRY and CDR2 SYGVKD. CDR3 region: CAISDLLADRTDTQYF. CDR3 sequence (DNA): TGTGCCATCAGTGACCTCCTAGCGGACCGCACAGATACGCAGTATTTT.

About this clone: This sample also contains other DNA sequences that code for the same CDR3. The gene calls are TRBV30 and TRBJ2-7; D is uncertain. Germline CDR1 and CDR2: GTSNPN and SVGIG (reference sequence). V lost 1 base to trimming and J lost 3 bases, with 7 bases between them. This CDR3 has 12 amino acids. The CDR3 DNA reads TGTGCCTGGAGTGCTAGTCGCTACGAGCAGTACTTC. It yields the protein CAWSASRYEQYF.

V usage is TRBV7-9 and J usage is TRBJ2-2, with TRBD2 matching over 10 bases. Germline CDR1 and CDR2: SEHNR and FQNEAQ (reference sequence). The CDR3 contains 15 residues. With 2 bases clipped from V and 7 bases from J, the junction kept 4 bases outside the gene matches. CDR3 protein: CASSLLAGDVGELFF. CDR3 DNA: TGTGCCAGCAGCTTACTAGCGGGAGATGTCGGGGAGCTGTTTTTT.

The chain carries TRBV19 and TRBJ1-1; a weak D match, TRBD1 (5 bases). The V gene lost 3 bases and the J gene lost 2 bases, with 13 bases spanning the gap. Germline V CDR1 and CDR2: LNHDA, SQIVND (reference sequence). The CDR3 has 15 amino acids. CDR3 protein: CASSITGALNTEAFF. Written as DNA, the CDR3 is TGTGCCAGTAGTATTACCGGGGCCCTCAACACTGAAGCTTTCTTT.

V and J are TRBV28 and TRBJ1-2; D perhaps matches TRBD1 (6 bases). The CDR3 runs 13 residues. Trimming shortened V by 7 bases and J by 7 bases, and 16 bases separated the two germline ends. Germline V gives CDR1 MDHEN, CDR2 SYDVKM. The CDR3 sequence is CASTIQGGAGYTF. In DNA form, the CDR3 reads TGTGCCAGCACTATACAGGGTGGCGCTGGCTACACCTTC.

With regard to this clone: Within the sample, other DNA sequences also encode this same CDR3. This sequence joins TRBV7-9 and TRBJ2-5, with TRBD1 matching 8 bases. This CDR3 region has 14 residues. V lost 5 bases, J lost 2 bases, and 4 bases stayed unmatched. From germline, CDR1 is SEHNR and CDR2 FQNEAQ (reference sequence). Here the CDR3 DNA reads TGTGCCAGCAGCCCACAGGGGGGACAAGAGACCCAGTACTTC. It translates to CASSPQGGQETQYF.

The chain uses TRBV6-6 and TRBJ2-7; weak D call: TRBD2 (5 bases). Germline V CDR1 and CDR2: MNHNY, SVGAGI (reference sequence). The V and J ends lost 0 bases and 2 bases respectively, with 14 bases between them. The CDR3 extends over 16 amino acids. The CDR3 region is CASSYSRSSGAYEQYF. CDR3 nucleotide sequence: TGTGCCAGCAGTTACTCGAGGAGTTCCGGGGCCTACGAGCAGTACTTC.

The chain carries TRBV5-1 and TRBJ1-4; tentatively, D is TRBD1 (5 bases). The V gene's germline CDR1 is SGHRS and CDR2 YFSETQ. The CDR3 totals 19 residues. V was clipped by 2 bases and J by 0 bases, with 20 bases between them. This CDR3 reads CASSFNQRGLTATNEKLFF. The CDR3 nucleotides are TGCGCCAGCAGCTTTAATCAGAGGGGACTTACTGCAACTAATGAAAAACTGTTTTTT.